The 28 T cell receptor beta chains below come from one sample, sequenced in a study of human T cells and chemical hapten exposure (dated by TCRdb to the early 2020s). Libraries were prepared through RACE. For sequencing, a NextSeq 500 was employed. The public reads were quality trimmed at Q25 with fastp and then assembled into clones with MiXCR by TCRdb, keeping productive beta chains. Each entry merges the rows of one CDR3 protein and shows their most common DNA and genes. Here the sample has roughly 140,000 distinct CDR3 sequences; approximately 10% occur a single time. The ten biggest clones cover 1.4% of the sample. The sample's time point label, in plain terms: patch test 2, 6 weeks after DPC sensitization. The meaning of the sample's treatment or condition label: therapeutic diphenylcyclopropenone sensitization with weekly scalp DPC. This specimen consisted of whole blood, obtained in connection with sensitization to the hapten diphenylcyclopropenone (DPC). Receptor source: a woman aged 45-59 years with alopecia areata. Some clones in this sample may be carry-over from other donors' samples.

This clonotype occurred a few times. The chain is built from TRBV20-1 and TRBJ2-3; no clear D. The V and J ends lost 1 base and 2 bases respectively, with 7 bases between them. The CDR3 is 13 amino acids. Per the germline V gene, CDR1 is DFQATT and CDR2 is SNEGSKA (reference sequence). The CDR3 spells CSARGPNTDTQYF. The DNA for the CDR3 is TGCAGTGCTAGAGGTCCTAACACAGATACGCAGTATTTT.

CDR3 DNA sequence: TGCAGTGCTACTATTATAGCGGGGGTGGAGACCCAGTACTTC. This encodes CSATIIAGVETQYF. The chain is built from TRBV20-1 and TRBJ2-5; 9 nucleotides align to TRBD2. Per germline, CDR1 DFQATT and CDR2 SNEGSKA (reference sequence). V lost 4 bases, J lost 5 bases, and 8 bases stayed unmatched. The CDR3 has 14 amino acids.

The chain has TRBV11-2 and TRBJ2-1; either TRBD1 or TRBD2 may fit D (6 bases each). The CDR3 covers 15 residues. V gave up 1 base and J gave up 11 bases, with 18 bases separating them. The germline gives CDR1 SGHAT, CDR2 FQNNGV. As DNA, the CDR3 is TGTGCCAGCAGCTTAGCAAGGGGGGACGGCGGGAAGCAGTTCTTC. Its protein product is CASSLARGDGGKQFF.

This clonotype has ten or more counts. The chain recombines TRBV28 with TRBJ2-3, with D possibly being TRBD2 (5 bases). The CDR3 sequence is 14 residues long. Germline-derived CDR1 and CDR2 are MDHEN and SYDVKM. The V and J ends lost 6 bases and 0 bases respectively, with 10 bases between them. CDR3 loop: CASRAGGSTDTQYF. In DNA form, the CDR3 reads TGTGCCAGCAGAGCTGGCGGGAGCACAGATACGCAGTATTTT.

The chain employs TRBV19 and TRBJ2-7; 9 bases are shared with TRBD1. V was clipped by 6 bases and J by 6 bases; unmatched bases: 6. The CDR3 totals 13 residues. Germline CDR1 is LNHDA and CDR2 is SQIVND (reference sequence). CDR3 region: CASRDRGTSEQYF. The CDR3, as DNA: TGTGCCAGTAGGGACAGGGGAACCTCCGAGCAGTACTTC.

This clonotype was observed a few times. The chain joins TRBV29-1 to TRBJ2-3; 10 bases agree with TRBD1. CDR3 length: 14 residues. Germline trimming cut 3 bases from V and 4 bases from J; bases unmatched to any gene: 4. CDR1 SQVTM and CDR2 ANQGSEA come from the germline V gene. The CDR3 spells CSVEGTGAADTQYF. The CDR3 coding sequence is TGCAGCGTTGAGGGGACAGGGGCCGCAGATACGCAGTATTTT.

The sample holds many counts of this clonotype. This sequence joins TRBV6-1 and TRBJ1-2; D is perhaps TRBD1 (5 bases). Germline V CDR1 and CDR2: MNHNS, SASEGT. Deletions cut 7 bases from V and 4 bases from J, with 13 bases between. The CDR3 is 13 amino acids. In nucleotides, the CDR3 is TGTGCCAGCACGGTGGGACTAGGCTATGGCTACACCTTC. Its protein is CASTVGLGYGYTF.

This clonotype showed up just a few times. The chain combines TRBV4-3 with TRBJ1-1, with D uncertain. The CDR3 has 14 amino acids. V lost 0 bases and J lost 2, with 7 bases in between. Germline CDR1 is LGHNA and CDR2 is YSLEER. Here the CDR3 reads CASSQEAVNTEAFF. The DNA for the CDR3 is TGCGCCAGCAGCCAAGAGGCAGTAAACACTGAAGCTTTCTTT.

The chain has TRBV6-1 and TRBJ2-1, with D perhaps TRBD2 (5 bases). The CDR3 extends over 15 amino acids. CDR1 is MNHNS and CDR2 is SASEGT in the germline V gene. With 4 bases removed from V and 7 bases from J, the gap between germline ends came to 17 bases. This chain's CDR3 is CASSVGSLIRNEQFF. CDR3 coding DNA: TGTGCCAGCAGTGTGGGGAGTTTAATTAGGAATGAGCAGTTCTTC.

This clonotype has just a few counts. This chain connects TRBV28 to TRBJ2-7, with D maybe TRBD2 (5 bases). The germline V and J ends were trimmed by 11 bases and 3 bases, with 14 bases remaining between them. From germline, CDR1 is MDHEN and CDR2 SYDVKM. The CDR3 runs 12 residues. CDR3 sequence: CAGADSLYEQYF. CDR3 DNA: TGTGCCGGAGCGGATTCTCTCTACGAGCAGTACTTC.

This clonotype has just a few counts. V and J are TRBV13 and TRBJ1-2; TRBD1 might be the D (6 bases). The V gene's germline CDR1 is PRHDT and CDR2 FYEKMQ (reference sequence). This CDR3 has 14 residues. V was shortened by 1 base and J by 4 bases, with 10 bases between the two germline ends. The CDR3 sequence: CASSLEGVSYGYTF. The CDR3 bases are TGTGCCAGCAGCTTAGAGGGGGTGAGCTATGGCTACACCTTC.

This clonotype was counted a few times. V usage is TRBV6-1 and J usage is TRBJ1-5; TRBD1 aligns across 10 bases. V lost 8 bases and J lost 2; bases outside the gene matches: 6. Germline lookup yields CDR1 MNHNS and CDR2 SASEGT. The CDR3 covers 15 residues. CDR3 amino acids: CASSAGTGGNQPQHF. The CDR3 DNA reads TGTGCCAGCTCCGCCGGGACAGGGGGCAATCAGCCCCAGCATTTT.

This clonotype occurred a few times. The chain combines TRBV29-1 with TRBJ2-7; D is unclear. CDR3 length: 12 residues. V shed 2 bases and J shed 4 bases, with 9 bases lying between them. Germline CDR1 SQVTM, CDR2 ANQGSEA. Here the CDR3 reads CSVEKDGYEQYF. The CDR3 DNA reads TGCAGCGTTGAAAAGGACGGGTACGAGCAGTACTTC.

A remark on this clonotype: Likely a read error: the CDR3 ends without its conserved phenylalanine or tryptophan. The V and J genes are TRBV6-6 and TRBJ2-1, with a possible D match to TRBD1 (6 bases). Trimming stripped 5 bases from V and 10 bases from J, with 12 bases between. The CDR3 contains 12 residues. Per the germline V gene, CDR1 is MNHNY and CDR2 is SVGAGI (reference sequence). The CDR3 DNA sequence: TGTGCCAGCAGTCCTACAGGGCCCGAGCAGTTCATC. Translated, it gives CASSPTGPEQFI.

This chain links TRBV6-5 with TRBJ2-7; 8 positions match TRBD2. After removal of 7 bases from V and 2 bases from J, the junction contained 7 bases not matched to a gene. CDR1 and CDR2 from the germline V gene are MNHEY and SVGAGI. The CDR3 has 14 residues. The CDR3 here is CASTAGGGTYEQYF. In DNA, the CDR3 is TGTGCCAGCACCGCGGGAGGCGGCACCTACGAGCAGTACTTC.

This sequence joins TRBV7-3 and TRBJ1-1; TRBD1 matches 10 bases. V lost 4 bases to trimming and J lost 1 base; unmatched junction nucleotides: 3. Germline V gene lookup returns CDR1 SGHTA and CDR2 FQGTGA. The CDR3 loop spans 15 amino acids. As DNA, the CDR3 is TGTGCCAGCAGCTCCGGGACAGGGGCGAACACTGAAGCTTTCTTT. This sequence encodes CASSSGTGANTEAFF.

This clonotype has ten or more counts. The V gene is TRBV12-5, the J gene TRBJ2-1, with unresolved D. CDR3 size: 12 residues. CDR1 and CDR2 (germline): LGHNT, FRNRAP. Trimming cost V 3 bases and J 9 bases, with 9 bases left between them. Here the CDR3 DNA reads TGTGCTAGTGGTTTTAGTAGGTTTGAGCAGTTCTTC. The encoded protein is CASGFSRFEQFF.

This clonotype was picked up a small number of times. The V gene is TRBV28, the J gene TRBJ1-2; D possibly corresponds to TRBD1 (5 bases). Germline assignment: CDR1 MDHEN and CDR2 SYDVKM. V dropped 8 bases and J dropped 8 bases, with 15 bases sitting between them. This CDR3 spans 12 amino acids. The CDR3 nucleotides are TGTGCCAGCCGCGACAGATCCTTCGGCTACACCTTC. Translation: CASRDRSFGYTF.

The gene calls are TRBV20-1 and TRBJ2-6; weak D call: TRBD2 (7 bases). CDR1 is DFQATT, CDR2 SNEGSKA, per germline (reference sequence). V was clipped by 0 bases and J by 4 bases, with 16 bases between them. The CDR3 is 17 residues long. The CDR3 reads CSARDGRGARGANVLTF. Here the CDR3 DNA reads TGCAGTGCTAGAGATGGCCGGGGGGCGCGCGGGGCCAACGTCCTGACTTTC.

This clonotype was seen ten or more times. The chain is built from TRBV3-1 and TRBJ1-1; the D gene is possibly TRBD1 (5 bases). Looked up from germline, CDR1 is LGHDT and CDR2 is YNNKEL (reference sequence). The CDR3 spans 14 residues. V shed 0 bases and J shed 4 bases, with 9 bases lying between them. The CDR3 loop reads CASSQDWGSTEAFF. CDR3 coding DNA: TGTGCCAGCAGCCAAGATTGGGGGAGCACTGAAGCTTTCTTT.

There are many counts of this clonotype. The rearrangement uses TRBV19 and TRBJ1-2; TRBD1 matches 9 bases. The CDR3 is 15 residues long. Looked up from germline, CDR1 is LNHDA and CDR2 is SQIVND (reference sequence). V trimming: 6 bases; J trimming: 6 bases; junction bases outside the gene matches: 11. CDR3 protein: CASSRRGQGHDGYTF. CDR3 nucleotide sequence: TGTGCCAGTAGCCGGAGGGGACAGGGACATGATGGCTACACCTTC. The variable domain in full, with the rest retrieved from reference TRBV19 and TRBJ1-2, is DGGITQSPKYLFRKEGQNVTLSCEQNLNHDAMYWYRQDPGQGLRLIYYSQIVNDFQKGDIAEGYSVSREKKESFPLTVTSAQKNPTAFYLCASSRRGQGHDGYTFGSGTRLTVV.

This clonotype has a count of ten or more. The junction and the germline gene differ at one end; a read error may be behind it. The V and J genes are TRBV12-3 or TRBV12-4 and TRBJ2-5; 7 bases align to TRBD2. The CDR3 extends over 14 amino acids. The CDR3 sequence is CASSLGSGQETQYF. The CDR3 nucleotides are TGTGCCAGCAGCTTAGGTAGCGGGCAAGAGACCCAGTACTTC.

The rearrangement links TRBV7-9 to TRBJ2-1; tentatively, D is TRBD2 (5 bases). Trimming took 1 base from V and 7 from J, leaving 14 bases between them. Germline V gene sequence: CDR1 SEHNR, CDR2 FQNEAQ (reference sequence). This CDR3 contains 15 residues. CDR3 loop: CASSLVSGSGNEQFF. In DNA form, the CDR3 reads TGTGCCAGCAGCTTAGTGTCTGGGTCGGGAAATGAGCAGTTCTTC.

V usage is TRBV5-6 and J usage is TRBJ2-3; the D is unclear. The CDR3 consists of 13 residues. V lost 1 base and J 6 bases, leaving 9 bases between the germline ends. Germline V gives CDR1 SGHDT, CDR2 YYEEEE. The CDR3 DNA reads TGTGCCAGCAGCTTGCCCCTAAGGGATACGCAGTATTTT. As protein: CASSLPLRDTQYF. The complete variable domain, with remaining parts taken from reference TRBV5-6 and TRBJ2-3, reads DAGVTQSPTHLIKTRGQQVTLRCSPKSGHDTVSWYQQALGQGPQFIFQYYEEEERQRGNFPDRFSGHQFPNYSSELNVNALLLGDSALYLCASSLPLRDTQYFGPGTRLTVL.

This clonotype was counted between two and nine times. J is TRBJ2-5 and V is TRBV20-1, with 8 nucleotides matching TRBD2. V trimming: 1 base; J trimming: 5 bases; junction bases outside the gene matches: 18. This CDR3 is 18 amino acids long. The germline V gene has CDR1 DFQATT and CDR2 SNEGSKA (reference sequence). The DNA of the CDR3 is TGCAGTGCTAGAGCCGTCATCCCACTAGCGGAGGGGGAGGAGACCCAGTACTTC. Protein sequence: CSARAVIPLAEGEETQYF.

This clonotype was seen ten or more times. The chain recombines TRBV12-3 or TRBV12-4 with TRBJ2-5, with TRBD1 identical over 7 bases. V was pared by 6 bases and J by 2 bases, with 3 bases of the junction left unmatched. The length of the CDR3 is 13 residues. The CDR3 DNA sequence: TGTGCCAGCAGCGGGACAGCACAAGAGACCCAGTACTTC. It translates to CASSGTAQETQYF.

This clonotype was recorded at least ten times. This chain connects TRBV27 to TRBJ2-1; 7 nucleotides line up with TRBD2. The germline V gene encodes CDR1 MNHEY and CDR2 SMNVEV (reference sequence). Trimming cost V 3 bases and J 11 bases; bases outside gene matches: 10. This CDR3 contains 14 residues. The CDR3 region is CASSLGDYTDQQFF. The CDR3 nucleotides are TGTGCCAGCAGTTTGGGGGACTATACCGACCAGCAGTTCTTC.

This clonotype has ten or more counts. The V call is TRBV27, the J call TRBJ1-5; D gene uncertain. Trimming stripped 6 bases from V and 0 bases from J, with 9 bases between. This CDR3 contains 14 residues. CDR1 is MNHEY, CDR2 SMNVEV, per germline (reference sequence). The CDR3 region is CASSPRPSNQPQHF. CDR3 sequence (DNA): TGTGCCAGCAGCCCACGCCCTAGCAATCAGCCCCAGCATTTT.